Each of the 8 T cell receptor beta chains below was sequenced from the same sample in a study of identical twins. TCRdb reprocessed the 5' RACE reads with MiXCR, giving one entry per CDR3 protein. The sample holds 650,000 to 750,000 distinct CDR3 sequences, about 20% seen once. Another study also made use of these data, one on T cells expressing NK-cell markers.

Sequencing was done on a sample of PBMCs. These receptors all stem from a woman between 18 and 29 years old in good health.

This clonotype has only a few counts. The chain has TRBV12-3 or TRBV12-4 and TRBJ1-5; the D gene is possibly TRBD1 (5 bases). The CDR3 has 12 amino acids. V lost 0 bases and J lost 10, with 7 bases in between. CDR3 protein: CASSLARGPQHF. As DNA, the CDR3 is TGTGCCAGCAGTTTAGCGCGGGGCCCCCAGCATTTT.

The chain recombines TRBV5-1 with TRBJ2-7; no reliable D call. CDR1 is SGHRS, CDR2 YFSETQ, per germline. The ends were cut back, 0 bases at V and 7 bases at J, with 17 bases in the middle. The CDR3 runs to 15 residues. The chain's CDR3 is CASSLAAYFREEQYF. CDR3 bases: TGCGCCAGCAGCTTGGCCGCATACTTCCGCGAGGAGCAGTACTTC. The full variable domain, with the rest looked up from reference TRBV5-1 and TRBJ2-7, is KAGVTQTPRYLIKTRGQQVTLSCSPISGHRSVSWYQQTPGQGLQFLFEYFSETQRNKGNFPGRFSGRQFSNSRSEMNVSTLELGDSALYLCASSLAAYFREEQYFGPGTRLTVT.

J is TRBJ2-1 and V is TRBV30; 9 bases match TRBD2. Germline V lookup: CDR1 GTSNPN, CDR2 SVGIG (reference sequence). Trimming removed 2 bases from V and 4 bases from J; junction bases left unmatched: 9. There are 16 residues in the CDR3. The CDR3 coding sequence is TGTGCCTGGAGTACCCCGTCTAGCGGGATTTACAATGAGCAGTTCTTC. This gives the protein CAWSTPSSGIYNEQFF.

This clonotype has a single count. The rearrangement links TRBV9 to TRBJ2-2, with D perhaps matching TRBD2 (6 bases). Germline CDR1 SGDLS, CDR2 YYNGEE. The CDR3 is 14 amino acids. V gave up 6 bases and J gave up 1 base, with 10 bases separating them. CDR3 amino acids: CASNRRENTGELFF. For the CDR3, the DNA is TGTGCCAGCAACCGGCGGGAGAACACCGGGGAGCTGTTTTTT. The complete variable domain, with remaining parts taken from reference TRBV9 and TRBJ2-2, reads DSGVTQTPKHLITATGQRVTLRCSPRSGDLSVYWYQQSLDQGLQFLIQYYNGEERAKGNILERFSAQQFPDLHSELNLSSLELGDSALYFCASNRRENTGELFFGEGSRLTVL.

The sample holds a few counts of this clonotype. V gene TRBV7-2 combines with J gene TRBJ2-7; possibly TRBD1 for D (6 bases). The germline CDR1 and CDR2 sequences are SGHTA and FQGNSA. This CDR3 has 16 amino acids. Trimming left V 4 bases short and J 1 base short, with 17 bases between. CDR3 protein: CASSSAGTQNSYEQYF. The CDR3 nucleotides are TGTGCCAGCAGCTCCGCCGGGACACAGAATTCCTACGAGCAGTACTTC.

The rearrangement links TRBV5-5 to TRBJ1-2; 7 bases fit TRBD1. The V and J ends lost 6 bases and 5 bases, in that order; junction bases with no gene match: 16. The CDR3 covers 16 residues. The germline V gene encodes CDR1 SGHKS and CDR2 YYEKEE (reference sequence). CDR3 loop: CASNRGTSWLPYGYTF. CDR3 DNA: TGTGCCAGCAACAGGGGTACAAGCTGGCTGCCTTATGGCTACACCTTC.

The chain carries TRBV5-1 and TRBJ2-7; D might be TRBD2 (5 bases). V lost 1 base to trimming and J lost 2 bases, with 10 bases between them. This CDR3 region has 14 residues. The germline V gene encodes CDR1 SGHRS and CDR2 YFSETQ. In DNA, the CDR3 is TGCGCCAGCAGCTTGCGTTCTAGCCCCTACGAGCAGTACTTC. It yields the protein CASSLRSSPYEQYF.

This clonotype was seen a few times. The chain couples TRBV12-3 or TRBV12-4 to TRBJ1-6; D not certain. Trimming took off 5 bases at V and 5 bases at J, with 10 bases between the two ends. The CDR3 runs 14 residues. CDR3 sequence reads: CASSRSSNNSPLHF. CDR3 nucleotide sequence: TGTGCCAGCAGTCGGAGCAGCAATAATTCACCCCTCCACTTT.